These 9 T cell receptor beta chains share one sample of origin, sequenced in a study of OX40 agonist ivuxolimab in advanced cancers. Libraries were prepared by immunoSEQ multiplex PCR; TCRdb keeps only in-frame clonotypes and omits some of them. This repertoire shows about 51,000 clones, 70% to 80% found once; its top ten account for under 2.5%. The input for sequencing was CD4+ or CD8+ T cells sorted from blood, taken in a trial of the OX40 agonist ivuxolimab. These receptors came from an adult with an advanced solid tumor such as melanoma, head and neck, liver or kidney cancer.

The sample holds a few counts of this clone. The chain is built from TRBV4-1 and TRBJ2-1, with 9 bases lining up with TRBD2. The CDR3 is made up of 17 amino acids. J lost 3 bases, V lost 4 bases, and 10 bases had no gene match. In germline, CDR1 is MGHRA, CDR2 YSYEKL. The CDR3 DNA reads as TGCGCCAGCAGCCCCCGGGCTAGCGGGGCTAACTACAATGAGCAGTTCTTC. Its protein is CASSPRASGANYNEQFF.

CDR3 DNA sequence: TGTGCCAGCAGCCTACAGGCGCTCTATGGCTACACCTTC. It encodes CASSLQALYGYTF. The V call is TRBV5-5, the J call TRBJ1-2; tentative D call: TRBD1 (5 bases). This CDR3 region has 13 residues. Trimming took off 4 bases at V and 4 bases at J, with 11 bases between the two ends. The germline V gene has CDR1 SGHKS and CDR2 YYEKEE (reference sequence). Full variable domain (missing parts from reference TRBV5-5 and TRBJ1-2): DAGVTQSPTHLIKTRGQQVTLRCSPISGHKSVSWYQQVLGQGPQFIFQYYEKEERGRGNFPDRFSARQFPNYSSELNVNALLLGDSALYLCASSLQALYGYTFGSGTRLTVV.

The J gene is TRBJ2-3, the V gene TRBV5-1, with a weak D call TRBD2 (7 bases). Germline V gene sequence: CDR1 SGHRS, CDR2 YFSETQ. The CDR3 length is 16 residues. Trimming cost V 0 bases and J 3 bases, with 14 bases left between them. The CDR3 sequence: CASSLGGRGSTDTQYF. In DNA, the CDR3 is TGCGCCAGCAGCTTGGGGGGGCGCGGGAGTACAGATACGCAGTATTTT.

The chain combines TRBV27 with TRBJ2-1; 7 bases fit TRBD2. The J segment lost 3 bases and the V segment lost 2 bases, leaving 7 bases of the junction unmatched. Germline assignment: CDR1 MNHEY and CDR2 SMNVEV (reference sequence). The CDR3 has 16 residues. In DNA, the CDR3 is TGTGCCAGCAGTTTAGGAAGGAGCGGGATCTACAATGAGCAGTTCTTC. This encodes CASSLGRSGIYNEQFF.

The V call is TRBV11-2, the J call TRBJ2-3; 8 bases are shared with TRBD1. Trimming at V came to 4 bases and at J to 6 bases, leaving 9 bases not matched to a gene. Germline V lookup: CDR1 SGHAT, CDR2 FQNNGV. The CDR3 runs 15 residues. CDR3 loop: CASSSGTGATDTQYF. Here the CDR3 DNA reads TGTGCCAGCAGCTCCGGGACAGGCGCGACGGATACGCAGTATTTT.

On this clone: One junction end does not reproduce the germline sequence, and a read error may be involved. The genes are TRBV7-7 and TRBJ2-5; D is possibly TRBD1 or TRBD2 (5 bases each). The CDR3 is made up of 15 amino acids. Germline V gene data show CDR1 as SSHAT and CDR2 as FNYEAQ (reference sequence). CDR3: CASSSGPGSSETQYF. Written as DNA, the CDR3 is TGTGCTAGCAGCTCGGGACCTGGTTCTTCAGAGACCCAGTACTTC.

This rearrangement joins TRBV19 to TRBJ1-2, with D perhaps TRBD1 (6 bases). CDR1 and CDR2 (germline): LNHDA, SQIVND (reference sequence). Trimming shortened V by 7 bases and J by 4 bases, and 22 bases separated the two germline ends. The CDR3 is 16 amino acids. CDR3: CASKGGPTAYAYGYTF. The DNA for the CDR3 is TGTGCCAGTAAGGGGGGACCCACTGCCTATGCCTATGGCTACACCTTC.

This chain joins TRBV6-5 and TRBJ2-5; 8 bases agree with TRBD2. TRBJ2-7 explains the end of the DNA better; the J call may be wrong. The CDR3 contains 14 residues. Germline loops: CDR1 MNHEY, CDR2 SVGAGI. In DNA, the CDR3 is TGTGCCAGCAGTCGAGCGGGAGCAAACTACGAGCAGTACTTC. Its protein product is CASSRAGANYEQYF.

The chain uses TRBV6-1 and TRBJ1-2; no reliable D call. This CDR3 is 11 amino acids long. V was cut by 2 bases and J by 5 bases, with 3 bases left in between. CDR1 and CDR2 (germline): MNHNS, SASEGT. CDR3 in amino acids: CASSESYGYTF. The CDR3 nucleotides read TGTGCCAGCAGTGAATCTTATGGCTACACCTTC.